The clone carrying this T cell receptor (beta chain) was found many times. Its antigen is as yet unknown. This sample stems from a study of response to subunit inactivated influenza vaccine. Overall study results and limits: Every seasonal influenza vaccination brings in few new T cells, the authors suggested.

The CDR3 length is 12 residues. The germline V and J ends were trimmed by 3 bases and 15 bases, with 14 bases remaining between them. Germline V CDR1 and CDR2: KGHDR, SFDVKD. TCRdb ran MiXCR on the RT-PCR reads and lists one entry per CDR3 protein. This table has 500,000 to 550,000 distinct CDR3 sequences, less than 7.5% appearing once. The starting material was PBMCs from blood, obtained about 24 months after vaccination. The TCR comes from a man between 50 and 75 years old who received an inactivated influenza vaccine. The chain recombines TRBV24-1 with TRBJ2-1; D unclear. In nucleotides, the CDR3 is TGTGCCACCAGTGATCCCGGACGGTTTCTGTTCTTC. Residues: CATSDPGRFLFF.